The rows below give T cell receptor beta chains drawn from one sample of a study of blood T cell repertoires in COVID-19. Assay: immunoSEQ multiplex PCR; the TCRdb copy retains only in-frame clones and omits some. The profile shows 150,000 to 200,000 clones, approximately 90% of them singletons. The sequencing sample was made of peripheral blood. The receptors were gathered from a man aged 18 to 29 with COVID-19, enrolled during active disease. Both conserved end residues are part of each CDR3. A D gene is named only where the DNA matches it firmly. The listing skips clone size in some rows; elsewhere it reads once, few, many or a size class.

J gene | V gene | clone size | D gene | CDR3 protein | CDR3 DNA
TRBJ2-5 | TRBV13 | NA | TRBD2 | CASSLGLAGGGETQYF | TGTGCCAGCAGCTTAGGCTTAGCGGGAGGTGGAGAGACCCAGTACTTC
TRBJ2-2 | TRBV5-6 | NA | NA | CASSLPGFYNTGELFF | TGTGCCAGCAGCTTGCCAGGGTTCTATAACACCGGGGAGCTGTTTTTT
TRBJ2-7 | TRBV2 | NA | TRBD2 | CASSRLADEQYF | TGTGCCAGCAGCCGACTAGCGGACGAGCAGTACTTC
TRBJ1-5 | TRBV24-1 | NA | NA | CATSDLEVWYNQPQHF | TGTGCCACCAGTGATTTGGAGGTTTGGTACAATCAGCCCCAGCATTTT
TRBJ1-1 | TRBV27 | NA | NA | CASTPQGNTEAFF | TGTGCCAGCACCCCACAGGGGAACACTGAAGCTTTCTTT
TRBJ2-2 | TRBV27 | NA | NA | CASSLFATGTGELFF | TGTGCCAGCAGTTTATTCGCCACAGGAACCGGGGAGCTGTTTTTT
TRBJ2-3 | TRBV5-1 | NA | TRBD1 | CASSLRQGGTQYF | TGCGCCAGCAGCTTAAGACAGGGCGGTACGCAGTATTTT
TRBJ2-1 | TRBV6-5 | NA | TRBD2 | CASRVSGRAYNEQFF | TGTGCCAGCAGGGTAAGCGGGAGGGCCTACAATGAGCAGTTCTTC
TRBJ1-2 | TRBV28 | NA | NA | CASSLLGTANYGYTF | TGTGCCAGCAGTTTATTAGGTACAGCTAACTATGGCTACACCTTC
TRBJ2-7 | TRBV5-1 | NA | NA | CASSLVAFTYEQYF | TGCGCCAGCAGCTTGGTCGCGTTTACCTACGAGCAGTACTTC
TRBJ2-7 | TRBV30 | NA | NA | CAWSVGQPNDYEQYF | TGTGCCTGGAGTGTTGGACAGCCCAACGACTACGAGCAGTACTTC
TRBJ1-4 | TRBV2 | once | TRBD1 | CASNRGTDEKLFF | TGTGCCAGCAACAGGGGAACGGATGAAAAACTGTTTTTT
TRBJ1-5 | TRBV7-9 | few | TRBD1 | CASSDRGRDQPQHF | TGTGCCAGCAGCGACAGGGGAAGGGATCAGCCCCAGCATTTT
TRBJ2-5 | TRBV7-7 | NA | TRBD1 | CASSHRTGWETQYF | TGTGCCAGCAGCCATAGGACAGGGTGGGAGACCCAGTACTTC
TRBJ1-6 | TRBV19 | NA | NA | CASRRIVGSTGNNSPLHF | TGTGCCAGTAGACGGATAGTCGGTTCAACAGGGAACAATTCACCCCTCCACTTT
TRBJ2-1 | TRBV19 | NA | NA | CASTNWPGPEQFF | TGTGCCAGTACGAATTGGCCGGGTCCTGAGCAGTTCTTC
TRBJ1-6 | TRBV28 | NA | TRBD1 | CASTHAGDSFLRTYNSPLHF | TGTGCCAGCACCCATGCAGGGGACAGCTTTCTAAGGACCTATAATTCACCCCTCCACTTT
TRBJ2-1 | TRBV28 | once | TRBD2 | CASTGTKYKFF | TGTGCCAGCACCGGGACTAAGTATAAGTTCTTC
TRBJ2-5 | TRBV11-1 | NA | NA | CASSLGLGAETQYF | TGTGCCAGCAGCTTAGGATTAGGGGCAGAGACCCAGTACTTC
TRBJ2-2 | TRBV7-2 | NA | NA | CASSLIAVISGELFF | TGTGCCAGCAGCTTAATAGCGGTAATCTCCGGGGAGCTGTTTTTT
TRBJ2-2 | TRBV5-1 | few | NA | CASSLLAELNTGELFF | TGCGCCAGCAGCTTGTTAGCAGAATTGAACACCGGGGAGCTGTTTTTT
TRBJ2-7 | TRBV7-2 | NA | NA | CATGTGVYEQYF | TGTGCCACGGGAACTGGGGTATACGAGCAGTACTTC
TRBJ1-6 | TRBV5-6 | NA | TRBD1 | CASSLVAGGGSYNSPLHF | TGTGCCAGCAGCTTGGTCGCAGGGGGCGGGTCCTATAATTCACCCCTCCACTTT
TRBJ1-6 | TRBV6-5 | NA | NA | CASSRTAGDSPLHF | TGTGCCAGCAGCCGGACAGCCGGCGATTCACCCCTCCACTTT
TRBJ2-1 | TRBV6-5 | NA | NA | CASSYGVQGEQFF | TGTGCCAGCAGTTACGGAGTACAGGGTGAGCAGTTCTTC
TRBJ2-1 | TRBV11-2 | NA | TRBD2 | CASSPGTRTYNEQFF | TGTGCCAGCAGCCCCGGGACTAGAACCTACAATGAGCAGTTCTTC
TRBJ1-5 | TRBV19 | NA | TRBD1 | CASLSDRAIGNQPQHF | TGTGCCAGTCTCTCTGACAGGGCAATCGGCAATCAGCCCCAGCATTTT
TRBJ1-6 | TRBV9 | NA | TRBD1 | CASSPRGGQDSWSPLHF | TGTGCCAGCAGCCCCCGGGGTGGACAGGATAGTTGGTCACCCCTCCACTTT
TRBJ2-1 | TRBV9 | NA | TRBD1 | CASSVDGGTGNEQFF | TGTGCCAGCAGCGTAGATGGCGGGACAGGAAATGAGCAGTTCTTC
TRBJ1-1 | TRBV7-2 | once | NA | CASRKAMNTEAFF | TGTGCCAGCAGGAAAGCCATGAACACTGAAGCTTTCTTT
TRBJ2-3 | TRBV28 | NA | NA | CATLGAATDTQYF | TGTGCCACCTTGGGGGCTGCGACAGATACGCAGTATTTT
TRBJ2-5 | TRBV7-8 | NA | TRBD2 | CASSRTGTRGSQETQYF | TGTGCCAGCAGTCGAACAGGGACTAGAGGGTCACAAGAGACCCAGTACTTC
TRBJ1-6 | TRBV7-8 | NA | TRBD1 | CASSTGQGSEALHF | TGTGCCAGCAGCACCGGACAGGGATCGGAGGCCCTCCACTTT
TRBJ2-1 | TRBV4-3 | few | TRBD2 | CASSPHPGTSEYNEQFF | TGCGCCAGCAGCCCCCACCCAGGGACTAGCGAGTACAATGAGCAGTTCTTC
TRBJ1-2 | TRBV2 | NA | TRBD1 | CASPGTGPGGYTF | TGTGCCAGTCCAGGGACAGGGCCCGGTGGCTACACCTTC
TRBJ2-5 | TRBV19 | NA | NA | CASTMDSGQETQYF | TGTGCCAGTACCATGGACAGCGGCCAAGAGACCCAGTACTTC
TRBJ1-2 | TRBV7-9 | NA | NA | CASRSDRHYGYTF | TGTGCCAGCAGATCCGACAGACATTATGGCTACACCTTC
TRBJ1-4 | TRBV2 | NA | NA | CASSDGGRGTGKKLLF | TGTGCCAGCAGTGACGGGGGAAGAGGGACGGGGAAAAAACTGCTTTTT
TRBJ2-2 | TRBV5-4 | NA | TRBD2 | CASSLSGGSRSGELFF | TGTGCCAGCAGCTTGTCGGGCGGGAGTAGGTCCGGGGAGCTGTTTTTT
TRBJ2-1 | TRBV2 | NA | TRBD1 | CASSVTGQGAFISNEQFF | TGTGCCAGCAGTGTCACGGGACAGGGGGCTTTTATATCGAATGAGCAGTTCTTC
TRBJ2-1 | TRBV7-9 | NA | TRBD2 | CASSLELGLAGYNEQFF | TGTGCCAGCAGCTTAGAGCTTGGGCTAGCGGGGTACAATGAGCAGTTCTTC
TRBJ1-1 | TRBV30 | NA | NA | CAWSVLEIGAEAFF | TGTGCCTGGAGTGTACTAGAGATCGGGGCTGAAGCTTTCTTT
TRBJ1-3 | TRBV9 | NA | NA | CASSVGISGNTIYF | TGTGCCAGCAGCGTAGGGATTAGCGGAAACACCATATATTTT
TRBJ2-1 | TRBV10-2 | NA | TRBD1 | CASSESSGGYNEQFF | TGCGCCAGCAGTGAGTCCTCAGGGGGCTACAATGAGCAGTTCTTC
TRBJ2-7 | TRBV7-9 | NA | TRBD2 | CASSGTSSEQYF | TGTGCCAGCAGCGGGACTAGCTCCGAGCAGTACTTC
TRBJ2-1 | TRBV9 | NA | TRBD2 | CASSNSLRGGLAGPNEQFF | TGTGCCAGCAGCAACTCCCTCCGTGGGGGACTAGCGGGGCCCAATGAGCAGTTCTTC
TRBJ2-1 | TRBV19 | NA | NA | CASSIRGGYSYNEQFF | TGTGCCAGTAGTATTAGGGGGGGTTACTCCTACAATGAGCAGTTCTTC
TRBJ2-7 | TRBV5-6 | NA | NA | CASSGMRRPSSYEQYF | TGTGCCAGCAGCGGTATGAGGCGGCCTAGCTCCTACGAGCAGTACTTC
TRBJ2-7 | TRBV5-6 | NA | NA | CASSFGSSYEQYF | TGTGCCAGCAGCTTTGGTAGCTCCTACGAGCAGTACTTC